This T cell receptor (beta chain) was identified during a study of OX40 agonist ivuxolimab in advanced cancers. Some clones are missing from TCRdb's copy, which holds only in-frame ones; the method was immunoSEQ multiplex PCR. Of roughly 56,000 clones in the sample, 79% were seen once. Germline V lookup: CDR1 SNHLY, CDR2 FYNNEI. This CDR3 has 14 residues. Trimming removed 6 bases from V and 6 bases from J; junction bases left unmatched: 6. The sequence came from an adult with an advanced solid tumor such as melanoma, head and neck, liver or kidney cancer. The rearrangement uses TRBV2 and TRBJ2-1; TRBD2 aligns across 9 bases. Sequenced material: CD4+ or CD8+ T cells sorted from blood, taken in a trial of the OX40 agonist ivuxolimab. The CDR3 spells CASRALAGFNEQFF. The CDR3 nucleotides are TGTGCCAGCAGAGCGCTAGCGGGATTCAATGAGCAGTTCTTC.